This T cell receptor (beta chain) was obtained from a study of T cell responses to AZD1222 COVID-19 vaccine. Profiled with immunoSEQ multiplex PCR; TCRdb holds only in-frame clones, not every one. The repertoire has about 180,000 clones, around 90% of them found once; the top ten carry 2.6%. Germline values: CDR1 SQVTM, CDR2 ANQGSEA. The CDR3 has 13 amino acids. Between the trimmed V and J ends, which lost 1 base and 6 bases, there was a span of 13 bases. The sample was peripheral blood, taken on day 0 of AZD1222 vaccination. This clonotype was obtained from an adult in good health. V is TRBV29-1 and J is TRBJ2-7; the D is unclear. Here the CDR3 reads CSVEGHGSGEQYF. The CDR3 coding sequence is TGCAGCGTTGAAGGACACGGTTCGGGCGAGCAGTACTTC.